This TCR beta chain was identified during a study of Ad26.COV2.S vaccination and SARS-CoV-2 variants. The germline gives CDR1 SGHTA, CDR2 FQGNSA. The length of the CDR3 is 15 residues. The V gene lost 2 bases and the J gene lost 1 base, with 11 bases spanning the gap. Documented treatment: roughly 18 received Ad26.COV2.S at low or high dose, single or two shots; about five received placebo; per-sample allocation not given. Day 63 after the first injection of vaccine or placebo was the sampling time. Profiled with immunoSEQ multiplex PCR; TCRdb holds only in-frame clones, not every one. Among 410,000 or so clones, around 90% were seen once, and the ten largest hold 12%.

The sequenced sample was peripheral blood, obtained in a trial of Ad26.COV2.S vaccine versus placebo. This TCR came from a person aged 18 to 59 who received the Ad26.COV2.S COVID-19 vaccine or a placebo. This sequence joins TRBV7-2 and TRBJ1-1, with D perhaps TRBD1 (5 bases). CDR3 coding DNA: TGTGCCAGCAGCTTATGGCGGGGGGGGAACACTGAAGCTTTCTTT. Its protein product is CASSLWRGGNTEAFF.